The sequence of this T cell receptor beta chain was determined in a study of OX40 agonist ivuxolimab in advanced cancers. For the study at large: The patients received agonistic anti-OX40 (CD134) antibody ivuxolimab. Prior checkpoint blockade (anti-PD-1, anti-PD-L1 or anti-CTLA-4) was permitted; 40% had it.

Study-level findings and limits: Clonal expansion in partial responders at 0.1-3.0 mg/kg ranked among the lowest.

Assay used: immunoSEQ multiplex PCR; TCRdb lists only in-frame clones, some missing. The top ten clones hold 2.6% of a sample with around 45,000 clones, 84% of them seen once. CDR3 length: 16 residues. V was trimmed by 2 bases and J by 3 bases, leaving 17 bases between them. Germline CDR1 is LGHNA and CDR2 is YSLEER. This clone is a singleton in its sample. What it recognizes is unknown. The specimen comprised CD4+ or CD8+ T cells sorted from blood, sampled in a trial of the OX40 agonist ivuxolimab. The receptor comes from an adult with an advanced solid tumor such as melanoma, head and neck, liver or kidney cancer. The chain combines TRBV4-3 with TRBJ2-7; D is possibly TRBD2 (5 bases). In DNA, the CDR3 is TGCGCCAGCAGCCAACCCCCCGCGGGCTCGAGCTACGAGCAGTACTTC. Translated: CASSQPPAGSSYEQYF.